These T cell receptor beta chains were read from a single sample in a study of T-cell memory formation after mild COVID-19. TCRdb re-analysed the 5' RACE reads in MiXCR, keeping a single row per CDR3 protein. In the table there are some 490,000 distinct CDR3 sequences, 15% to 20% of which are singletons. The sequencing sample was made of PBMCs or a T cell subset sorted from them (not recorded which). The receptors stem from an adult woman who had mild COVID-19 (a few samples of this study predate the infection). Cell type and time point are not known. CDR3s include the opening cysteine and the closing phenylalanine or tryptophan. Fields, in order: D gene, J gene, V gene, clone size, CDR3 DNA, CDR3 protein. A D gene is named only where the DNA matches it firmly. The size of a clone is reported for some rows only, either as once, few or many, or as a class for expanded clones.

NA	TRBJ2-1	TRBV2	NA	TGTGCCAGCAGTGGGCTAGCCTACAATGAGCAGTTCTTC	CASSGLAYNEQFF
TRBD1	TRBJ1-6	TRBV5-1	NA	TGCGCCAGCAGCACCGGGACAGGAAGTAATTCACCCCTCCACTTT	CASSTGTGSNSPLHF
NA	TRBJ1-2	TRBV24-1	NA	TGTGCCACCAGTGCAGGAACTCCCAGGACGGGAGGCTATGGCTACACCTTC	CATSAGTPRTGGYGYTF
NA	TRBJ2-1	TRBV5-5	NA	TGTGCCAGCAGCTTCGACTACCCTTGGAATGAGCAGTTCTTC	CASSFDYPWNEQFF
NA	TRBJ2-5	TRBV7-2	many	TGTGCCAGCACCTCCTCGCGGGGCCAAGAGACCCAGTACTTC	CASTSSRGQETQYF
TRBD1	TRBJ1-2	TRBV5-1	few	TGCGCCAGCAGCTTGGAGGGACAGGGGAGGTATGGCTACACCTTC	CASSLEGQGRYGYTF
TRBD1	TRBJ1-1	TRBV7-9	NA	TGTGCCAGCAGCCTCGACAGGGGGCAAGCTTTCTTT	CASSLDRGQAFF
NA	TRBJ1-4	TRBV4-1	NA	TGCGCCAGCAGCCACCTAGGGCCCCCTGAAAAACTGTTTTTT	CASSHLGPPEKLFF
TRBD1	TRBJ2-5	TRBV29-1	few	TGCAGCGTTGCTTCCGGGACAGGGGGAGAGACCCAGTACTTC	CSVASGTGGETQYF
TRBD2	TRBJ2-3	TRBV7-7	NA	TGTGCCAGCAGCCCCCAGACTAGCGGGGGCCCTAGCACAGATACGCAGTATTTT	CASSPQTSGGPSTDTQYF
NA	TRBJ2-7	TRBV9	NA	TGTGCCAGCAGCCCCCAGAGGGGGGTGCAGTACTTC	CASSPQRGVQYF
TRBD1	TRBJ2-2	TRBV12-3/TRBV12-4	NA	TGTGCCAGCAGCCGGGACAGGGGGCTAAGACGGGAGGGTTGGAACACCGGGGAGCTGTTTTTT	CASSRDRGLRREGWNTGELFF
NA	TRBJ2-7	TRBV4-1	NA	TGCGCCAGCAGCCAGAGACAGCTCTCCTACGAGCAGTACTTC	CASSQRQLSYEQYF
NA	TRBJ2-1	TRBV3-1	NA	TGTGCCAGCAGCCAAGCTTGGAAGCCCAATGAGCAGTTCTTC	CASSQAWKPNEQFF
TRBD1	TRBJ1-2	TRBV27	NA	TGTGCCAGCAGTTTCGCAGGGGGCGGTGGCTACACCTTC	CASSFAGGGGYTF
NA	TRBJ2-7	TRBV20-1	few	TGCAGTGCTAGAGATAGAAAGCACGAGCAGTACTTC	CSARDRKHEQYF
NA	TRBJ1-2	TRBV30	few	TGTGCCTGGTTATCACAGGGACCCTATGGCTACACCTTC	CAWLSQGPYGYTF
NA	TRBJ2-7	TRBV19	NA	TGTGCCAGTAGTATGGAGGGTCTGGGGACCTACGAGCAGTACTTC	CASSMEGLGTYEQYF
NA	TRBJ1-1	TRBV6-2/TRBV6-3	few	TGTGCCAGCAGACCACAGGGTAGTAGAACTGAAGCTTTCTTT	CASRPQGSRTEAFF
NA	TRBJ2-1	TRBV4-3	NA	TGCGCCAGCAGCCAAGACGCCCCTAGCAACAATGAGCAGTTCTTC	CASSQDAPSNNEQFF
NA	TRBJ2-3	TRBV5-1	few	TGCGCCAGCAGAGGAGGCGGGACGGGCACAGATACGCAGTATTTT	CASRGGGTGTDTQYF
NA	TRBJ2-7	TRBV4-1	few	TGCGCCAGCAGCCAAGGCTTAAACCCTTGGGGCTCCTACGAGCAGTACTTC	CASSQGLNPWGSYEQYF
TRBD1	TRBJ1-1	TRBV5-1	NA	TGCGCCAGCAGCTGGGGACAGGGGCCGACGAGCACTGAAGCTTTCTTT	CASSWGQGPTSTEAFF
TRBD2	TRBJ2-7	TRBV9	NA	TGTGCCAGCAGCGTAGGTGGACTAGCGGGAGACGAGCAGTACTTC	CASSVGGLAGDEQYF
NA	TRBJ1-3	TRBV4-3	NA	TGCGCCAGCAGCCAAGATGCGCGAAACACCATATATTTT	CASSQDARNTIYF
NA	TRBJ1-5	TRBV20-1	NA	TGCAGTGCTAGATCCAGATTGGGTAGCAATCAGCCCCAGCATTTT	CSARSRLGSNQPQHF
TRBD1	TRBJ1-1	TRBV7-9	few	TGTGCCAGCAGCCCAGGACAGGAAAAGATGAACACTGAAGCTTTCTTT	CASSPGQEKMNTEAFF
NA	TRBJ1-2	TRBV5-1	NA	TGCGCCAGCAGCTTGGATGGTCAGAACTATGGCTACACCTTC	CASSLDGQNYGYTF
NA	TRBJ1-1	TRBV12-3/TRBV12-4	NA	TGTGCCAGCAGTTTCTCGGGGGCGAACACTGAAGCTTTCTTT	CASSFSGANTEAFF
NA	TRBJ2-1	TRBV4-2	few	TGTGCCAGCAGCCAATCGGGTACGGGTAATGAGCAGTTCTTC	CASSQSGTGNEQFF
TRBD2	TRBJ2-3	TRBV7-6	few	TGTGCCAGCAGCTTCGCCCCGACTAGCGGGGGCACAGATACGCAGTATTTT	CASSFAPTSGGTDTQYF
NA	TRBJ2-1	TRBV4-3	NA	TGCGCCAGCAGCCAAGACAGAGAGGGGAATGAGCAGTTCTTC	CASSQDREGNEQFF
NA	TRBJ2-5	TRBV4-2	few	TGTGCCAGCAGCCGCCCCGACAGAAAAGAGACCCAGTACTTC	CASSRPDRKETQYF
TRBD2	TRBJ2-7	TRBV18	NA	TGTGCCAGCTCTCCCGGGAGGGAGGACGAGCAGTACTTC	CASSPGREDEQYF
TRBD1	TRBJ1-5	TRBV12-3/TRBV12-4	many	TGTGCCAGCAGTCAAGGACAGGGGGCTCAGCCCCAGCATTTT	CASSQGQGAQPQHF